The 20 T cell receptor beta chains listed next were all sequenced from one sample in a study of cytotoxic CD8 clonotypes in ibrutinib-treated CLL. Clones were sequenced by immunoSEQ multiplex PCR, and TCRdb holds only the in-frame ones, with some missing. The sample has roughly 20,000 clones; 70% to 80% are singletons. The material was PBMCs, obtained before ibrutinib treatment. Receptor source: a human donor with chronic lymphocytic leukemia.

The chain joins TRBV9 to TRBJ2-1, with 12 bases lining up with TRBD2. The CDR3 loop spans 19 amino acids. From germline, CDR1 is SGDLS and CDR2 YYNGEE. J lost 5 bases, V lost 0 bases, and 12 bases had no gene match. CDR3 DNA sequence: TGTGCCAGCAGCGTAGTGGGCCTAGCGGGAGGGAGGCTGCACAATGAGCAGTTCTTC. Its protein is CASSVVGLAGGRLHNEQFF.

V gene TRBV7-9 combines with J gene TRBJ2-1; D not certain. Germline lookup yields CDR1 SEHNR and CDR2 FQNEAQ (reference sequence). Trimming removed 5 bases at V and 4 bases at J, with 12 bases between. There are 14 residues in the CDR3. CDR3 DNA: TGTGCCAGCAGCCCAGCCCGGGTATACAATGAGCAGTTCTTC. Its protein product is CASSPARVYNEQFF.

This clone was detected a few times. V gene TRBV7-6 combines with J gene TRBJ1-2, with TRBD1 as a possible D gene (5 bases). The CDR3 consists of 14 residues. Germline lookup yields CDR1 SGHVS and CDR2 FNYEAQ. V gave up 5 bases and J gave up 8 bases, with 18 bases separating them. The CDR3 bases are TGTGCCAGCAGCCTAGGGACCTCCGACGGGGGCTACACCTTC. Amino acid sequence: CASSLGTSDGGYTF.

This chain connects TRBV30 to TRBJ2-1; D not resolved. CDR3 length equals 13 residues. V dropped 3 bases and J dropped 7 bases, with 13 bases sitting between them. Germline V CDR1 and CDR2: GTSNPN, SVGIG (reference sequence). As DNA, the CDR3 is TGTGCCTGGAGGAGAGGATGGGGTAATGAGCAGTTCTTC. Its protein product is CAWRRGWGNEQFF.

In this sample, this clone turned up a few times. CDR3 in amino acids: CASSLGRTLSVQYF. The CDR3, as DNA: TGTGCCAGCAGTTTAGGAAGGACCCTGTCAGTCCAGTACTTC. This chain uses TRBV28 with TRBJ2-7; no clear D gene. The germline V and J ends were trimmed by 2 bases and 10 bases, with 18 bases remaining between them. Germline V CDR1 and CDR2: MDHEN, SYDVKM. CDR3 size: 14 residues.

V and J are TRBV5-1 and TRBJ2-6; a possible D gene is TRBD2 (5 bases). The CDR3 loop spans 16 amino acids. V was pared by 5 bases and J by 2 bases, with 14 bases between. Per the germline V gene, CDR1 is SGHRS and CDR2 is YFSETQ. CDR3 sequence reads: CASSPLSGTGANVLTF. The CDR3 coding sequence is TGCGCCAGCAGTCCTTTATCGGGGACTGGGGCCAACGTCCTGACTTTC.

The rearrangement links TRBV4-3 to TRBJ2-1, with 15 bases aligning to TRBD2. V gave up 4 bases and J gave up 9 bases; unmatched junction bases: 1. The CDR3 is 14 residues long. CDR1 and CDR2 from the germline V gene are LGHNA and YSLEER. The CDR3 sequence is CASSLGLAGGEQFF. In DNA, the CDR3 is TGCGCCAGCAGCCTGGGACTAGCGGGAGGTGAGCAGTTCTTC.

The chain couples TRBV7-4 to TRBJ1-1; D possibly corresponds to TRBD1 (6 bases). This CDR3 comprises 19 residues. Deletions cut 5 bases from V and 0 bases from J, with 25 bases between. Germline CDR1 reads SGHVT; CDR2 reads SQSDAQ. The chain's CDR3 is CASSLSQGWGVSMNTEAFF. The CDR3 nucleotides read TGTGCCAGCAGCCTCTCCCAGGGGTGGGGGGTGTCTATGAACACTGAAGCTTTCTTT.

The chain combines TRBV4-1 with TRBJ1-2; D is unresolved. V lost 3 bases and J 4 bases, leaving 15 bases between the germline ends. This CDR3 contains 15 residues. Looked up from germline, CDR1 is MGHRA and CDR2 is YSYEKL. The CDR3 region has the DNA TGCGCCAGCAGCCAGGTATCCCGAAAGACCTATGGCTACACCTTC. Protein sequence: CASSQVSRKTYGYTF.

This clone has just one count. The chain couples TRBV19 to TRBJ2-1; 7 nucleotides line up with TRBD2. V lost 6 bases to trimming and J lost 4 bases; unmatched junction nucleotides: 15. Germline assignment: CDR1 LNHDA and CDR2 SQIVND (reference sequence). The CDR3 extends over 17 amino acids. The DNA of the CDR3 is TGTGCCAGTAGCCCGGCCGGGGGGAGGCGTCAGTACAATGAGCAGTTCTTC. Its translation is CASSPAGGRRQYNEQFF. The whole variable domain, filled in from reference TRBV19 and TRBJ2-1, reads DGGITQSPKYLFRKEGQNVTLSCEQNLNHDAMYWYRQDPGQGLRLIYYSQIVNDFQKGDIAEGYSVSREKKESFPLTVTSAQKNPTAFYLCASSPAGGRRQYNEQFFGPGTRLTVL.

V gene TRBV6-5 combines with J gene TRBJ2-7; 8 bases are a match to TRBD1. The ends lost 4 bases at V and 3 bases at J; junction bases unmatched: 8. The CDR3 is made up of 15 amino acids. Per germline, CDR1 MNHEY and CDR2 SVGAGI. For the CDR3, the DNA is TGTGCCAGCAGTTCTCCGGGACAGGCTCACTACGAGCAGTACTTC. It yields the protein CASSSPGQAHYEQYF.

The CDR3 sequence is CASSFAGSLVSGANVLTF. The CDR3, as DNA: TGTGCCAGCAGCTTCGCGGGCAGTTTAGTCTCTGGGGCCAACGTCCTGACTTTC. This chain connects TRBV28 to TRBJ2-6, with D perhaps matching TRBD2 (5 bases). Germline CDR1 is MDHEN and CDR2 is SYDVKM. The CDR3 runs to 18 residues. Trimming stripped 6 bases from V and 0 bases from J, with 18 bases between.

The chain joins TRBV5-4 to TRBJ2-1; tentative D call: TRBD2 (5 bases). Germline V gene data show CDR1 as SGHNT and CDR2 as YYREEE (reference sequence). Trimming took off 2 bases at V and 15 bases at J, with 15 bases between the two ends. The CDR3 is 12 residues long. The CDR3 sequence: CASSFDRGLPFF. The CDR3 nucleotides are TGTGCCAGCAGCTTTGACCGGGGTCTTCCGTTCTTC.

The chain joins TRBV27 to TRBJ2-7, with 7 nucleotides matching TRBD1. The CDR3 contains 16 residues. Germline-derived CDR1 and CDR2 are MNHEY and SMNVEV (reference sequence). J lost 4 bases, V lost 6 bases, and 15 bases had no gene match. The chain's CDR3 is CASSNREIGGWYEQYF. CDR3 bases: TGTGCCAGCAGCAATAGGGAAATAGGGGGCTGGTACGAGCAGTACTTC.

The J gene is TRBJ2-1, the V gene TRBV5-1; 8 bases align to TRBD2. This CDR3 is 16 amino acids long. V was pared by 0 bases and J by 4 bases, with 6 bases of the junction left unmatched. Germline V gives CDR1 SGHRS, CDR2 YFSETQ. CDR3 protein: CASSLELAGPYNEQFF. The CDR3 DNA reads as TGCGCCAGCAGCTTGGAGCTAGCGGGCCCATACAATGAGCAGTTCTTC.

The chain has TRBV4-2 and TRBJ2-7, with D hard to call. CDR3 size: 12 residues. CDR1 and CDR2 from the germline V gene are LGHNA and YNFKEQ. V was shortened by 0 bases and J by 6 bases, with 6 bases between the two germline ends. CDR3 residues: CASSQEGGEQYF. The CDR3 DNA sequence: TGTGCCAGCAGCCAAGAAGGCGGCGAGCAGTACTTC.

The CDR3 protein is CASSLGGQGAGQPQHF. The CDR3 DNA is TGTGCCAGCAGTTTAGGGGGACAGGGGGCCGGTCAGCCCCAGCATTTT. V and J are TRBV28 and TRBJ1-5; 12 bases align to TRBD1. CDR1 and CDR2 (germline): MDHEN, SYDVKM. This CDR3 has 16 amino acids. Trimming at V came to 2 bases and at J to 6 bases, leaving 5 bases not matched to a gene.

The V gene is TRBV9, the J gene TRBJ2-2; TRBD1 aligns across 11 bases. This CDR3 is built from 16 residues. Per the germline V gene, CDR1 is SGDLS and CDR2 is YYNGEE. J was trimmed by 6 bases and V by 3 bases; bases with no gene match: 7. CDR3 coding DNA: TGTGCCAGCAGCGCCGACCGGGACAGGGGGTCCGGGGAGCTGTTTTTT. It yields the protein CASSADRDRGSGELFF.

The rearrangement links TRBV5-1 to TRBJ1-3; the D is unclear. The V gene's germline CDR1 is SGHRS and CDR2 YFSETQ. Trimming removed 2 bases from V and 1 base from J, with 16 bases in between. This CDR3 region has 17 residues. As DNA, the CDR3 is TGCGCCAGCAGCTTCCTGGCGGCCCTTGGTTCTGGAAACACCATATATTTT. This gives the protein CASSFLAALGSGNTIYF.

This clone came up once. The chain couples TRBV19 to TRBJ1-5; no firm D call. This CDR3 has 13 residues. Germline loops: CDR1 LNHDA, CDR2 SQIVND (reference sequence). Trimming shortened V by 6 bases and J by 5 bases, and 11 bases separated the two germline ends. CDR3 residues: CASRQTAHQPQHF. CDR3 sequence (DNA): TGTGCCAGTAGACAGACGGCCCATCAGCCCCAGCATTTT.